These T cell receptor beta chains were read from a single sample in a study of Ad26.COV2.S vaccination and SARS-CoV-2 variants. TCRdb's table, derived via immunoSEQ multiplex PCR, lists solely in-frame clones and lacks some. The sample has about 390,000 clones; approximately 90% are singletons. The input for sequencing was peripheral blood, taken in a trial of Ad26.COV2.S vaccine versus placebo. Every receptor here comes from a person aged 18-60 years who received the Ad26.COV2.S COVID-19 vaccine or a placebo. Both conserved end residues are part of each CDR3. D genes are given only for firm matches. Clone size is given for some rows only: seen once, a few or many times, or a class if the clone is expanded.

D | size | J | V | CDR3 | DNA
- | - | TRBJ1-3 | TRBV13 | CASGLWGTGNTIYF | TGTGCCTCCGGCCTTTGGGGGACTGGAAACACCATATATTTT
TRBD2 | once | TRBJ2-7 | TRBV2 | CASSDAGDDEQYF | TGTGCCAGCAGTGACGCGGGGGACGACGAGCAGTACTTC
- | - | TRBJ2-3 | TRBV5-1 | CASSTGAGDTQYF | TGCGCCAGCAGCACGGGGGCTGGTGATACGCAGTATTTT
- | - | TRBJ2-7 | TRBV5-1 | CASSSTPQGYEQYF | TGCGCCAGCAGCTCGACACCACAGGGCTACGAGCAGTACTTC
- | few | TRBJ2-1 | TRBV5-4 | CASSRRLGDLNNEQFF | TGTGCCAGCAGCCGACGATTAGGGGACTTGAACAATGAGCAGTTCTTC
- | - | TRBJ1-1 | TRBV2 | CASRSGRGAFF | TGTGCCAGCAGATCCGGGAGGGGAGCTTTCTTT
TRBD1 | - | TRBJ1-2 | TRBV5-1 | CASSSAPPQGTPFNYGYTF | TGCGCCAGCAGCTCCGCCCCCCCACAGGGGACCCCTTTTAACTATGGCTACACCTTC
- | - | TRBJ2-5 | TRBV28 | CASSLSFDLRKTQYF | TGTGCCAGCAGCCTATCTTTTGACCTAAGGAAGACCCAGTACTTC
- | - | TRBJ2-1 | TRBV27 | CASSFRSPGREYNEQFF | TGTGCCAGCAGTTTTCGATCCCCCGGAAGGGAGTACAATGAGCAGTTCTTC
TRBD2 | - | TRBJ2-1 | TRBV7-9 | CASSPPAGGSYNEQFF | TGTGCCAGCAGCCCCCCGGCGGGGGGGTCCTACAATGAGCAGTTCTTC
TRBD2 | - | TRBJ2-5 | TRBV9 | CASSVSGAPETQYF | TGTGCCAGCAGCGTAAGCGGGGCCCCAGAGACCCAGTACTTC
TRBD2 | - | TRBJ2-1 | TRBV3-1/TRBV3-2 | CASRRGGLSYNEQFF | TGTGCCAGCAGGCGCGGGGGTCTCTCCTACAATGAGCAGTTCTTC
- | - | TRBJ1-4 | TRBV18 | CASSPGVREKLFF | TGTGCCAGCTCACCGGGGGTTCGTGAAAAACTGTTTTTT
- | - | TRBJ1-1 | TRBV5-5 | CASSLGTGAFF | TGTGCCAGCAGCTTGGGGACTGGCGCTTTCTTT
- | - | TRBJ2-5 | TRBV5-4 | CASSFRSRRGQETQYF | TGTGCCAGCAGCTTTAGATCTCGGCGGGGCCAAGAGACCCAGTACTTC
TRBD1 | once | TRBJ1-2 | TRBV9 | CASSADRADGYTF | TGTGCCAGCAGTGCCGACAGGGCTGATGGCTACACCTTC
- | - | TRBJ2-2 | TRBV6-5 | CASSYFRGANTGELFF | TGTGCCAGCAGTTATTTCCGCGGCGCGAACACCGGGGAGCTGTTTTTT
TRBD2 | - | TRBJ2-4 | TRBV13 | CASSSKEGISGGANIQYF | TGTGCCAGCAGCTCTAAGGAGGGAATTAGCGGGGGTGCGAACATTCAGTACTTC
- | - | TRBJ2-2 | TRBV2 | CASRTGTPNTGELFF | TGTGCCAGCAGGACCGGGACCCCGAACACCGGGGAGCTGTTTTTT
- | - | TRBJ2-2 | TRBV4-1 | CASSRQAPWGELFF | TGCGCCAGCAGCCGGCAGGCCCCATGGGGGGAGCTGTTTTTT
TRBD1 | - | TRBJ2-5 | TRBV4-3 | CASSQDRGFQETQYF | TGCGCCAGCAGCCAAGACAGGGGGTTCCAAGAGACCCAGTACTTC
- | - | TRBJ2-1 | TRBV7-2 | CASTTMNEQFF | TGTGCCAGCACAACTATGAATGAGCAGTTCTTC
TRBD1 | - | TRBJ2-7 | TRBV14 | CASSPTRPTGGEQYF | TGTGCCAGCAGCCCTACGAGACCGACAGGGGGCGAGCAGTACTTC
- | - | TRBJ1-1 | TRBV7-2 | CASSSGWNTEAFF | TGTGCCAGCAGCTCAGGGTGGAACACTGAAGCTTTCTTT
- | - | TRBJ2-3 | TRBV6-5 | CASSLQGGDSTQYF | TGTGCCAGCAGTTTGCAGGGTGGGGATTCTACGCAGTATTTT
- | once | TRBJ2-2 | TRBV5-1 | CASSLGLAETNTGELFF | TGCGCCAGCAGCTTGGGCCTGGCGGAGACGAACACCGGGGAGCTGTTTTTT
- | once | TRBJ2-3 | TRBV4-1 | CASSPPSTDTQYF | TGCGCCAGCAGCCCACCTAGCACAGATACGCAGTATTTT
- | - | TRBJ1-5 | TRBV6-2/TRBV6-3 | CASSWKNQPQHF | TGTGCCAGCAGCTGGAAAAATCAGCCCCAGCATTTT
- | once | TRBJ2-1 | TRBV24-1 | CATSDHRDYNEQFF | TGTGCCACCAGTGATCACCGGGACTACAATGAGCAGTTCTTC
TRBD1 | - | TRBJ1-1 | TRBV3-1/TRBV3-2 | CASSQVGRGGTEAFF | TGTGCCAGCAGCCAAGTAGGCAGGGGGGGTACTGAAGCTTTCTTT
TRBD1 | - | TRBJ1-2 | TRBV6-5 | CASTVGTGVIRGYTF | TGTGCCAGCACGGTTGGGACAGGGGTGATTCGGGGCTACACCTTC
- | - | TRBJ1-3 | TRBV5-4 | CASTNGDRGVGNTIYF | TGTGCCAGCACTAATGGGGACCGCGGAGTTGGAAACACCATATATTTT
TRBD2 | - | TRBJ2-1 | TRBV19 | CASSWSGGAYNEQFF | TGTGCCAGTAGTTGGAGCGGGGGGGCCTACAATGAGCAGTTCTTC
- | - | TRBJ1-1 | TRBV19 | CASSIGLSNTEAFF | TGTGCCAGTAGTATTGGATTATCGAACACTGAAGCTTTCTTT
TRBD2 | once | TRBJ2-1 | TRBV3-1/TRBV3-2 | CASSQYQGTSGGVGEQFF | TGTGCCAGCAGCCAATATCAAGGGACTAGCGGGGGGGTCGGTGAGCAGTTCTTC
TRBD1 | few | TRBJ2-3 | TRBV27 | CASRLGDRGGTDTQYF | TGTGCCAGCAGGCTAGGGGACAGGGGAGGCACAGATACGCAGTATTTT
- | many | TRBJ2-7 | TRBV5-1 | CASSEVSNSNEQYF | TGCGCCAGCAGCGAAGTGTCAAATTCCAACGAGCAGTACTTC
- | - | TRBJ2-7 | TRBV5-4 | CASSLRGATEQYF | TGTGCCAGCAGCTTGAGGGGGGCGACAGAGCAGTACTTC
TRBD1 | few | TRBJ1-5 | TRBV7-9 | CASSFYWDRPLYSNQPQHF | TGTGCCAGCAGCTTTTATTGGGACAGGCCCCTTTATAGCAATCAGCCCCAGCATTTT
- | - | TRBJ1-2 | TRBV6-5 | CASRWGNYGYTF | TGTGCCAGCAGATGGGGGAACTATGGCTACACCTTC
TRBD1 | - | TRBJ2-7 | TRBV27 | CASKARLDRVSGEQYF | TGTGCCAGCAAGGCACGGTTAGACAGGGTCAGCGGCGAGCAGTACTTC
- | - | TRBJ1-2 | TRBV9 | CASSVAMGQGNGYTF | TGTGCCAGCAGCGTAGCTATGGGGCAAGGGAATGGCTACACCTTC
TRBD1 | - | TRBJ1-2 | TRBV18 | CASSPGQGGGYTF | TGTGCCAGCTCACCCGGACAGGGTGGCGGCTACACCTTC
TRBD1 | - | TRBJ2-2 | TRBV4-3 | CASSHEKTGFPGELFF | TGCGCCAGCAGCCACGAAAAGACAGGGTTCCCCGGGGAGCTGTTTTTT
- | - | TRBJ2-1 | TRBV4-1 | CASSQTGRSYNEQFF | TGCGCCAGCAGCCAAACAGGGAGATCCTACAATGAGCAGTTCTTC
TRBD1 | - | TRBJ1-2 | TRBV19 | CASSTQTGRGYTF | TGTGCCAGTAGTACCCAGACAGGGAGGGGCTACACCTTC
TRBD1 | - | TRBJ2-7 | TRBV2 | CASSETGGSAYEQYF | TGTGCCAGCAGTGAGACAGGGGGTAGCGCCTACGAGCAGTACTTC
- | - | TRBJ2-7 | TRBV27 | CASSLLQGSYEQYF | TGTGCCAGCAGTTTATTACAGGGCTCCTACGAGCAGTACTTC
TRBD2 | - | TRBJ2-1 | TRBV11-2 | CASSFLAGGPGNEQFF | TGTGCCAGCAGCTTTCTAGCGGGGGGGCCAGGGAATGAGCAGTTCTTC
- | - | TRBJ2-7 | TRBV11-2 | CASSLGPTRGEQYF | TGTGCCAGCAGCTTGGGCCCAACGAGGGGCGAGCAGTACTTC
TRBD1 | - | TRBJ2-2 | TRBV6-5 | CASSYSQGADTGELFF | TGTGCCAGCAGTTACTCACAGGGGGCCGACACCGGGGAGCTGTTTTTT
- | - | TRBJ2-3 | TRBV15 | CATSSLNRDSPGDTQYF | TGTGCCACCAGCAGTTTAAACCGGGACTCCCCCGGAGATACGCAGTATTTT